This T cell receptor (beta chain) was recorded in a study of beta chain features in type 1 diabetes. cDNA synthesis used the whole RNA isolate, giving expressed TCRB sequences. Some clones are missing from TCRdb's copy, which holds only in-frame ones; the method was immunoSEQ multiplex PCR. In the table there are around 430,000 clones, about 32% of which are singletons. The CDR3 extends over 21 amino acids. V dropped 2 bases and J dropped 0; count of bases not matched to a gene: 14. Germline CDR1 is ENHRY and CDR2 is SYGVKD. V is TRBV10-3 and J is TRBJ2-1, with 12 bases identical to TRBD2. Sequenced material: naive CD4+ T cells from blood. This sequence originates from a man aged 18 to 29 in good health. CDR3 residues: CAISEEGSLAGGLNSYNEQFF. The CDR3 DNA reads TGTGCCATCAGTGAGGAGGGGTCACTAGCGGGAGGTTTAAACTCCTACAATGAGCAGTTCTTC.